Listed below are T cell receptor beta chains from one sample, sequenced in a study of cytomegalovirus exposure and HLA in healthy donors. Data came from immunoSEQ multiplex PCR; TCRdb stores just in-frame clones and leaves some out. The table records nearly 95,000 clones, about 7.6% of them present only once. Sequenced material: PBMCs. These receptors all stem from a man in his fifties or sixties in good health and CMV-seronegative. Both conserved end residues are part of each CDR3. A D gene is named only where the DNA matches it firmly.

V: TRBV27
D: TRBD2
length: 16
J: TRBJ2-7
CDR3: CASSSPGLDASYEQYF

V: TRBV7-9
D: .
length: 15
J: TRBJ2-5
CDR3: CASTKPEGLKGTQYF

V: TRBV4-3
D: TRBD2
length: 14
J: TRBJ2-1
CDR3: CASSQGPGGNEQFF

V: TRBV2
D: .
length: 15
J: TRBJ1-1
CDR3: CASSFQGQANTEAFF

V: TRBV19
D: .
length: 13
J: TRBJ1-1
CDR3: CASSAFPGTEAFF

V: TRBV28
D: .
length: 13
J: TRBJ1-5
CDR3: CASTWGVGQPQHF

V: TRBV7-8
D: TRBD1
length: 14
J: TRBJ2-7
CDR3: CASSYTGGTYEQYF

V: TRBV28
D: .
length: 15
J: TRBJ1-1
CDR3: CASSLSAGRGTEAFF

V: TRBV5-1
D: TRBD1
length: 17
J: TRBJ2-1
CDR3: CASSFGQGHYKGNEQFF

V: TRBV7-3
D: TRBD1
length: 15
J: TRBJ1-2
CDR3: CASSPAQGAGYGYTF

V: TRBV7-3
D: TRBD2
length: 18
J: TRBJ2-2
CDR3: CASSFSTSGSLRTGELFF

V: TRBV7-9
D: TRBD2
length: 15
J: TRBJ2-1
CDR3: CASSLGGSNHNEQFF

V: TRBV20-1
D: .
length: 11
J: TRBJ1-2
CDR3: CSATEPRGYTF

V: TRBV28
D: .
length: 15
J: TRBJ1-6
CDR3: CAGTFSYSNNSPLHF

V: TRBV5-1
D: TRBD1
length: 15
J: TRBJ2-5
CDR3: CASSPTGEGQETQYF

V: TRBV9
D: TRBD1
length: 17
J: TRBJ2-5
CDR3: CASSPGPSTGVGETQYF

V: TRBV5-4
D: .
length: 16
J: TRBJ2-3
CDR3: CASSPVGQIPTDTQYF

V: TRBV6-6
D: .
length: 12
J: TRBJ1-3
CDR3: CASSPTGNTIYF